One and the same sample provided the 22 T cell receptor beta chains below, sequenced in a study of blood T cell repertoires in COVID-19. The table came from immunoSEQ multiplex PCR; TCRdb's copy has only in-frame clones and leaves some out. The data hold some 170,000 clones, with 75% to 90% observed a single time. The sequenced material came from peripheral blood. The receptors stem from a woman in her thirties or forties with COVID-19, enrolled during active disease.

The gene calls are TRBV27 and TRBJ2-7, with TRBD1 matching over 9 bases. Per the germline V gene, CDR1 is MNHEY and CDR2 is SMNVEV (reference sequence). Unmatched junction bases numbered 6, after V lost 7 bases and J lost 5 bases. The CDR3 length is 13 residues. The CDR3 nucleotides are TGTGCCAGCAAAGGGACAGGGCGGAACGAGCAGTACTTC. Translation: CASKGTGRNEQYF.

CDR3 in DNA: TGTGCCAGCAGTCCGGACAGGAGCTCCTATAATTCACCCCTCCACTTT. The encoded protein is CASSPDRSSYNSPLHF. This chain links TRBV28 with TRBJ1-6, with TRBD1 matching 7 bases. The junction had 4 bases not matched to a gene; V was cut back by 5 bases and J by 0 bases. The CDR3 sequence is 16 residues long. CDR1 is MDHEN, CDR2 SYDVKM, per germline.

This clone was detected ten times or more. The chain employs TRBV5-6 and TRBJ2-7; 7 bases map to TRBD1. Germline V gene lookup returns CDR1 SGHDT and CDR2 YYEEEE. The CDR3 covers 14 residues. J lost 3 bases, V lost 2 bases, and 5 bases had no gene match. The CDR3 region is CASSLSGQLYEQYF. CDR3 coding DNA: TGTGCCAGCAGCTTATCGGGACAGCTCTACGAGCAGTACTTC.

V usage is TRBV5-1 and J usage is TRBJ2-3; maybe TRBD2 (5 bases). This CDR3 is 15 amino acids long. Germline CDR1 is SGHRS and CDR2 is YFSETQ. V shed 0 bases and J shed 1 base, with 9 bases lying between them. This CDR3 is CASSLEGSGTDTQYF. The CDR3 bases are TGCGCCAGCAGCTTGGAAGGGAGCGGCACAGATACGCAGTATTTT.

This clone has only a few counts. The chain uses TRBV9 and TRBJ1-1; TRBD1 matches at 8 bases. The CDR3 consists of 14 residues. With 3 bases clipped from V and 4 bases from J, the junction kept 5 bases outside the gene matches. CDR1 is SGDLS and CDR2 is YYNGEE in the germline V gene. CDR3 in amino acids: CASSDQGASTEAFF. In nucleotides, the CDR3 is TGTGCCAGCAGCGATCAGGGGGCGTCCACTGAAGCTTTCTTT.

This clone was counted a single time. V and J are TRBV7-2 and TRBJ1-5; 8 bases align to TRBD1. Germline V gene data show CDR1 as SGHTA and CDR2 as FQGNSA. The CDR3 loop spans 14 amino acids. The J segment lost 7 bases and the V segment lost 4 bases, leaving 6 bases of the junction unmatched. The CDR3 loop is CASSSRQGLQPQHF. The CDR3 region has the DNA TGTGCCAGCAGCTCACGACAGGGGTTACAGCCCCAGCATTTT.

This chain links TRBV24-1 with TRBJ1-5, with a tentative D call TRBD1 (5 bases). V was clipped by 0 bases and J by 4 bases, with 12 bases between them. Looked up from germline, CDR1 is KGHDR and CDR2 is SFDVKD. The CDR3 has 16 amino acids. The CDR3 bases are TGTGCCACCAGTGATTTGCGAATGACAGCTAATCAGCCCCAGCATTTT. This encodes CATSDLRMTANQPQHF.

V gene TRBV5-1 combines with J gene TRBJ2-3, with 10 bases that match TRBD2. V shed 5 bases, J shed 3 bases, and the junction held 3 bases outside the gene matches. Germline CDR1 reads SGHRS; CDR2 reads YFSETQ. The CDR3 length is 14 residues. The CDR3 DNA sequence: TGCGCCAGCAGTAGCGGGGGGAGGACAGATACGCAGTATTTT. Its protein product is CASSSGGRTDTQYF.

The chain employs TRBV27 and TRBJ2-7; perhaps TRBD1 as D (6 bases). Between the trimmed V and J ends, which lost 6 bases and 4 bases, there was a span of 13 bases. The CDR3 has 13 residues. Germline values: CDR1 MNHEY, CDR2 SMNVEV (reference sequence). CDR3 sequence: CASSSGTLYEQYF. The CDR3 DNA sequence: TGTGCCAGCAGCTCCGGGACACTATACGAGCAGTACTTC.

This chain links TRBV3-1 (or the pseudogene TRBV3-2) with TRBJ1-5, with D unclear. V lost 1 base, J lost 3 bases, and 4 bases lay in between. The V gene's germline CDR1 is LGHDT and CDR2 YNNKEL (reference sequence). This CDR3 contains 13 residues. This CDR3 is CASSQVLNQPQHF. Written as DNA, the CDR3 is TGTGCCAGCAGCCAAGTTCTCAATCAGCCCCAGCATTTT.

CDR3 region: CASSLSPRGQYF. Written as DNA, the CDR3 is TGTGCCAGCAGCTTGAGCCCTAGGGGGCAGTACTTC. V gene TRBV28 combines with J gene TRBJ2-7; perhaps TRBD1 as D (5 bases). The CDR3 is 12 amino acids. V lost 6 bases, J lost 9 bases, and 15 bases lay in between. Germline V gene lookup returns CDR1 MDHEN and CDR2 SYDVKM. The complete variable domain, with remaining parts taken from reference TRBV28 and TRBJ2-7, reads DVKVTQSSRYLVKRTGEKVFLECVQDMDHENMFWYRQDPGLGLRLIYFSYDVKMKEKGDIPEGYSVSREKKERFSLILESASTNQTSMYLCASSLSPRGQYFGPGTRLTVT.

The chain uses TRBV4-1 and TRBJ2-7; D is uncertain. Germline V gives CDR1 MGHRA, CDR2 YSYEKL. Trimming stripped 0 bases from V and 0 bases from J, with 9 bases between. The CDR3 covers 15 residues. For the CDR3, the DNA is TGCGCCAGCAGCCAAGAGTCCGTAAACTCCTACGAGCAGTACTTC. Protein sequence: CASSQESVNSYEQYF.

This clone has just a few counts. The chain couples TRBV5-1 to TRBJ1-3; TRBD1 might be the D (6 bases). V was pared by 0 bases and J by 4 bases, with 11 bases between. CDR1 is SGHRS and CDR2 is YFSETQ in the germline V gene. This CDR3 is 15 amino acids long. The CDR3 loop reads CASSLVSGEGNTIYF. Here the CDR3 DNA reads TGCGCCAGCAGCTTGGTCTCAGGGGAGGGAAACACCATATATTTT. The full variable domain, in which reference TRBV5-1 and TRBJ1-3 provide the parts outside the CDR3, is KAGVTQTPRYLIKTRGQQVTLSCSPISGHRSVSWYQQTPGQGLQFLFEYFSETQRNKGNFPGRFSGRQFSNSRSEMNVSTLELGDSALYLCASSLVSGEGNTIYFGEGSWLTVV.

The J gene is TRBJ2-4, the V gene TRBV7-2, with 9 positions matching TRBD2. Losses at the gene ends were 4 bases for V and 9 bases for J; bases not matched to a gene: 7. The CDR3 is 14 residues long. In germline, CDR1 is SGHTA, CDR2 FQGNSA. The CDR3 region has the DNA TGTGCCAGCAGCTCCCTTGGGACTAGCTCCATTCAGTACTTC. Its protein product is CASSSLGTSSIQYF.

The chain recombines TRBV5-6 with TRBJ2-1, with 7 bases matching TRBD1. The CDR3 has 12 residues. V gave up 4 bases and J gave up 10 bases; unmatched junction bases: 5. Per the germline V gene, CDR1 is SGHDT and CDR2 is YYEEEE. CDR3 DNA sequence: TGTGCCAGCAGCCGACAGGGCAACGAGCAGTTCTTC. It is translated as CASSRQGNEQFF.

CDR3 DNA: TGTGCCAGTAAAGAGGGGGTAGAAGAGACCCAGTACTTC. It translates to CASKEGVEETQYF. V usage is TRBV6-6 and J usage is TRBJ2-5; possibly TRBD1 for D (6 bases). With 9 bases removed from V and 3 bases from J, the gap between germline ends came to 14 bases. In germline, CDR1 is MNHNY, CDR2 SVGAGI (reference sequence). The CDR3 extends over 13 amino acids.

This clone has just a few counts. The rearrangement links TRBV12-5 to TRBJ1-2; 8 bases line up with TRBD1. The V gene end was trimmed by 1 base and the J gene end by 5 bases; junction bases not matched to a gene: 0. The CDR3 has 13 amino acids. Germline assignment: CDR1 LGHNT and CDR2 FRNRAP. CDR3 coding DNA: TGTGCTAGTGGTTTGGGACAGGGGTATGGCTACACCTTC. As protein: CASGLGQGYGYTF. The entire variable domain, with the rest obtained from reference TRBV12-5 and TRBJ1-2, is as follows: DARVTQTPRHKVTEMGQEVTMRCQPILGHNTVFWYRQTMMQGLELLAYFRNRAPLDDSGMPKDRFSAEMPDATLATLKIQPSEPRDSAVYFCASGLGQGYGYTFGSGTRLTVV.

This rearrangement joins TRBV6-1 to TRBJ2-3, with 7 nucleotides matching TRBD2. Germline CDR1 MNHNS, CDR2 SASEGT. J was trimmed by 3 bases and V by 1 base; bases with no gene match: 4. The CDR3 covers 15 residues. The CDR3 nucleotides are TGTGCCAGCAGTGAAGATGGGGGGGGGACAGATACGCAGTATTTT. This encodes CASSEDGGGTDTQYF.

V usage is TRBV27 and J usage is TRBJ1-2; D remains unclear. This CDR3 has 14 amino acids. Trimming pared 3 bases from V and 2 bases from J, leaving 10 bases between. The V gene's germline CDR1 is MNHEY and CDR2 SMNVEV (reference sequence). CDR3 protein: CASSFHSKNYGYTF. The CDR3 DNA is TGTGCCAGCAGTTTCCACAGCAAAAACTATGGCTACACCTTC.

The rearrangement links TRBV19 to TRBJ1-1; D remains ambiguous. V was shortened by 1 base and J by 1 base, with 16 bases between the two germline ends. The CDR3 extends over 17 amino acids. The germline V gene encodes CDR1 LNHDA and CDR2 SQIVND (reference sequence). In DNA, the CDR3 is TGTGCCAGTAGTATAGTTCCTGGGAGACGGTCGAACACTGAAGCTTTCTTT. It encodes CASSIVPGRRSNTEAFF.

The table lists this clone with a count of one. The CDR3 DNA is TGTGCCAGCAGTTATGTCAGACAGGGGCGCAATGAGCAGTTCTTC. This codes for CASSYVRQGRNEQFF. The chain uses TRBV28 and TRBJ2-1, with 8 bases lining up with TRBD1. The CDR3 runs to 15 residues. CDR1 is MDHEN and CDR2 is SYDVKM in the germline V gene. The V gene end was trimmed by 4 bases and the J gene end by 6 bases; junction bases not matched to a gene: 8.

Here the CDR3 reads CATSGTGEVNEQFF. In DNA form, the CDR3 reads TGTGCCACCTCCGGGACAGGGGAAGTCAATGAGCAGTTCTTC. This chain joins TRBV6-4 and TRBJ2-1, with 10 bases fitting TRBD1. The V and J ends lost 10 bases and 6 bases, in that order; junction bases with no gene match: 9. Germline-derived CDR1 and CDR2 are MRHNA and SNTAGT. The CDR3 is 14 residues long.